This T cell receptor (beta chain) is from a study of neurological immune-mediated disorders. Study background: Of the multiple sclerosis patients, some 34 in total, some 30 were relapsing-remitting and 3 were secondary progressive. Points from the study as a whole: Multiple sclerosis, the disease with the least TCR clonal expansion, fell below healthy controls, whereas HTLV-1-associated myelopathy showed the most.

Germline lookup yields CDR1 MNHEY and CDR2 SVGEGT. The CDR3 length is 17 residues. V was shortened by 4 bases and J by 0 bases, with 16 bases between the two germline ends. A single record per CDR3 protein comes from TCRdb applying MiXCR to the 5' RACE reads. The repertoire holds 55,000 to 75,000 distinct CDR3 sequences, with roughly 2.5% as singletons. This clonotype was detected many times. Its antigen is unknown. Source material: PBMCs. The chain links TRBV6-2 or TRBV6-3 to TRBJ1-5, with TRBD1 as a possible D gene (5 bases). This sequence was found in a man in his fifties or sixties with multiple sclerosis. This CDR3 is CASSWVPGGPSNQPQHF. The DNA of the CDR3 is TGTGCCAGCAGTTGGGTACCGGGGGGACCTAGCAATCAGCCCCAGCATTTT.